This T cell receptor (beta chain) was profiled in a study of cytomegalovirus exposure and HLA in healthy donors. CDR1 is MGHDK and CDR2 is SYGVNS in the germline V gene. V was pared by 4 bases and J by 3 bases, with 5 bases of the junction left unmatched. The CDR3 spans 15 residues. Primers for the PCR totalled 60 Vbeta and 13 Jbeta. Here immunoSEQ multiplex PCR was the method, and the copy in TCRdb shows in-frame clones only, minus some. This sample carries approximately 130,000 clones, about 77% of them seen once, and the ten largest clones take 1% to 1.5%. The rearrangement uses TRBV25-1 and TRBJ1-2, with 10 bases fitting TRBD1. The sequence was obtained from a man aged 45-60 years in good health and CMV-seronegative. Sequencing was carried out using PBMCs. This CDR3 reads CASSASGTGDYGYTF. The CDR3, as DNA: TGTGCCAGCAGTGCCTCCGGGACAGGGGACTATGGCTACACCTTC.